Listed below are T cell receptor beta chains from one sample, sequenced in a study of T cells after yellow fever vaccination. One entry per CDR3 protein, called by TCRdb with MiXCR from the 5' RACE reads. The sample contains about 63,000 distinct CDR3 sequences, roughly 7.3% of which appear only once. The sample was CD8+ T cells sorted from PBMCs, taken 15 days after the yellow fever booster vaccination. These receptors were obtained from a young man who received the YFV17D yellow fever vaccine. CDR3s include the opening cysteine and the closing phenylalanine or tryptophan. Fields, in order: CDR3 protein, CDR3 DNA, clone size, V gene, D gene, J gene. A D gene is named only where the DNA matches it firmly. Some rows mark clone size as missing; the rest say once, few, many or name a class of expanded clone.

CASSSFGGGYEQYF | TGTGCCAGCAGCTCGTTCGGGGGAGGCTACGAGCAGTACTTC | many | TRBV7-2 | NA | TRBJ2-7
CATSRDPSGYEQYF | TGTGCCACCAGCAGAGATCCTAGCGGCTACGAGCAGTACTTC | many | TRBV15 | TRBD2 | TRBJ2-7
CATAFENTEAFF | TGTGCCACCGCATTTGAGAACACTGAAGCTTTCTTT | many | TRBV7-9 | NA | TRBJ1-1
CASSLLVGQSGKNIQYF | TGTGCCAGCAGTTTATTGGTTGGGCAGTCGGGGAAAAACATTCAGTACTTC | many | TRBV28 | NA | TRBJ2-4
CASSFSRANTGELFF | TGTGCCAGCAGCTTCTCGCGGGCGAACACCGGGGAGCTGTTTTTT | NA | TRBV28 | NA | TRBJ2-2
CASSLLAGVGTDTQYF | TGTGCCAGCAGCCTATTAGCGGGAGTTGGGACAGATACGCAGTATTTT | many | TRBV5-6 | TRBD2 | TRBJ2-3
CASSLGWETQETQYF | TGTGCCAGCAGCTTAGGATGGGAGACCCAGGAGACCCAGTACTTC | many | TRBV7-2 | NA | TRBJ2-5
CASSLWGELAGVEEQYF | TGTGCCAGCAGCCTATGGGGGGAACTAGCGGGAGTGGAGGAGCAGTACTTC | many | TRBV7-2 | TRBD2 | TRBJ2-7
CASSPGAFSYNEQFF | TGTGCCAGCAGCCCGGGTGCCTTCTCCTACAATGAGCAGTTCTTC | many | TRBV14 | NA | TRBJ2-1
CASSFRDRHEQYF | TGTGCCAGCAGCTTCAGGGATCGACACGAGCAGTACTTC | many | TRBV7-2 | NA | TRBJ2-7
CASSIYRDRDTEAFF | TGTGCCAGCAGCATTTACCGGGACAGGGATACTGAAGCTTTCTTT | many | TRBV21-1 | NA | TRBJ1-1
CSARFMRGYEQYF | TGCAGTGCTAGGTTTATGAGGGGGTACGAGCAGTACTTC | many | TRBV20-1 | NA | TRBJ2-7
CASSLGLPGTDNGYTF | TGTGCCAGCAGCTTAGGCCTACCCGGGACTGACAATGGCTACACCTTC | few | TRBV7-8 | NA | TRBJ1-2
CASSSEKPAKTEAFF | TGTGCCAGCAGCTCGGAAAAACCTGCGAAGACTGAAGCTTTCTTT | NA | TRBV13 | NA | TRBJ1-1
CASSQGLAVGELFF | TGCGCCAGCAGCCAAGGACTAGCGGTCGGGGAGCTGTTTTTT | many | TRBV4-3 | TRBD2 | TRBJ2-2
CSVAWLAPGELFF | TGCAGCGTTGCATGGTTAGCGCCCGGGGAGCTGTTTTTT | many | TRBV29-1 | NA | TRBJ2-2
CTSSFIPGTGNNNEQFF | TGTACCAGCAGTTTCATCCCCGGGACAGGTAATAACAATGAGCAGTTCTTC | few | TRBV2 | TRBD1 | TRBJ2-1
CASSLLGQAPETQYF | TGTGCCAGCAGCTTATTGGGACAGGCTCCAGAGACCCAGTACTTC | many | TRBV7-2 | TRBD1 | TRBJ2-5
CASRAVGELFF | TGCGCCAGCAGAGCGGTCGGGGAACTGTTTTTT | many | TRBV5-1 | NA | TRBJ1-4
CASSLPGLAAYNEQFF | TGTGCCAGCAGTTTGCCGGGACTAGCGGCGTACAATGAGCAGTTCTTC | NA | TRBV28 | TRBD2 | TRBJ2-1
CACSYGLAGELSYNEQFF | TGTGCCTGCAGTTATGGACTAGCGGGAGAATTATCCTACAATGAGCAGTTCTTC | NA | TRBV12-3/TRBV12-4 | TRBD2 | TRBJ2-1
CASSELVTLAEQYF | TGTGCCAGCAGTGAATTGGTGACCCTAGCCGAGCAGTACTTC | many | TRBV2 | NA | TRBJ2-7
CASSLRHNSYEQYF | TGCGCCAGCAGTCTCAGGCACAATTCCTACGAGCAGTACTTC | few | TRBV23-1 | NA | TRBJ2-7
CASSWTGLGIYEQYF | TGTGCCAGCAGCTGGACGGGACTAGGGATCTACGAGCAGTACTTC | many | TRBV7-8 | TRBD2 | TRBJ2-7
CASSLDRRRPLNTEAFF | TGCGCCAGCAGCTTGGATAGACGTAGGCCTTTGAACACTGAAGCTTTCTTT | many | TRBV5-1 | NA | TRBJ1-1
CASSPMEAGDGSDTQYF | TGTGCCAGCAGCCCGATGGAGGCGGGAGACGGCTCAGATACGCAGTATTTT | NA | TRBV5-5 | TRBD2 | TRBJ2-3
CASSIGPYNEQFF | TGTGCCAGTAGTATAGGGCCTTACAATGAGCAGTTCTTC | many | TRBV19 | NA | TRBJ2-1
CASSPRDIGRTTNEKLFF | TGTGCCAGCAGCCCTCGGGACATCGGACGGACAACTAATGAAAAACTGTTTTTT | NA | TRBV3-1 | NA | TRBJ1-4
CASSLFSHLPGASYEQYF | TGTGCCAGCAGCTTATTTTCACACCTCCCTGGAGCCTCCTACGAGCAGTACTTC | many | TRBV11-2 | NA | TRBJ2-7
CASSSFGGGESYNEQFF | TGTGCCAGCAGCTCCTTTGGGGGGGGCGAGTCCTACAATGAGCAGTTCTTC | many | TRBV27 | NA | TRBJ2-1
CASSPPWTPNEKLFF | TGTGCCAGCAGCCCCCCGTGGACCCCCAATGAAAAACTGTTTTTT | many | TRBV5-6 | NA | TRBJ1-4
CASSQAATYRLDTQYF | TGCGCCAGCAGCCAAGCCGCGACTTACAGATTAGATACGCAGTATTTT | many | TRBV4-3 | NA | TRBJ2-3
CASSLGRYYEQYF | TGTGCCAGCAGCCTGGGACGCTACTACGAGCAGTACTTC | many | TRBV6-5 | NA | TRBJ2-7
CASSHEQQTQYF | TGTGCCAGCAGCCATGAGCAGCAGACCCAGTACTTC | NA | TRBV11-2 | NA | TRBJ2-5
CASFKAGSSYEQYF | TGTGCCAGCTTTAAAGCGGGGAGCTCCTACGAGCAGTACTTC | many | TRBV28 | TRBD2 | TRBJ2-7
CASSTSLGDRVETQYF | TGTGCCAGCAGTACCTCCTTGGGGGACAGGGTAGAGACCCAGTACTTC | many | TRBV12-3/TRBV12-4 | TRBD1 | TRBJ2-5
CASLRGRGYTDTQYF | TGTGCCAGCCTTCGGGGGAGAGGATACACAGATACGCAGTATTTT | many | TRBV28 | NA | TRBJ2-3
CSATAGASYNEQFF | TGCAGTGCTACAGCGGGAGCCTCCTACAATGAGCAGTTCTTC | many | TRBV20-1 | TRBD2 | TRBJ2-1
CASRLAGEDEQYF | TGCGCCAGCAGACTAGCGGGAGAGGACGAGCAGTACTTC | many | TRBV5-1 | TRBD2 | TRBJ2-7
CSVRIADPQETQYF | TGCAGCGTCCGTATAGCGGATCCCCAAGAGACCCAGTACTTC | many | TRBV29-1 | NA | TRBJ2-5
CARTSAIYEQYF | TGTGCCAGAACTAGCGCAATCTACGAGCAGTACTTC | many | TRBV5-6 | TRBD2 | TRBJ2-7
CASSSYREETQYF | TGTGCCAGCAGCTCATACAGGGAAGAGACCCAGTACTTC | many | TRBV7-6 | NA | TRBJ2-5
CASSRSGTFYEQYF | TGTGCCAGCAGCCGCAGCGGGACGTTCTACGAGCAGTACTTC | many | TRBV5-6 | TRBD2 | TRBJ2-7
CASSPSDRGGYEQYF | TGCGCCAGCAGCCCATCGGACAGGGGGGGCTACGAGCAGTACTTC | NA | TRBV4-3 | TRBD1 | TRBJ2-7
CSARDGQGSLFF | TGCAGTGCTAGAGATGGCCAGGGAAGTCTGTTTTTT | many | TRBV20-1 | NA | TRBJ1-4